The text below deals with one T cell receptor (beta chain). Its specificity is unknown. This entry belongs to a study of cytomegalovirus exposure and HLA in healthy donors. Whole-study findings and limits: Per a prior analysis, the majority of TCR beta V segments were productive roughly 87% or roughly 30% of the time. An analysis that was carried out later associated 15,000 to 20,000 TCR beta sequences with HLA alleles at 0.05 false discovery rate. Later analysis reportedly placed an Asian-associated ancestry cluster below the roughly 690-donor mean in N-insertions.

The CDR3 has 17 amino acids. The ends lost 0 bases at V and 1 base at J; junction bases unmatched: 7. Germline V gene lookup returns CDR1 SGHTA and CDR2 FQGNSA. The PCR was carried out with 60 Vbeta primers and 13 Jbeta primers. Libraries were prepared by immunoSEQ multiplex PCR; TCRdb keeps only in-frame clonotypes and omits some of them. The data hold 200,000 or so clones, with 82% observed a single time. The J gene is TRBJ2-5, the V gene TRBV7-2; 8 bases agree with TRBD2. Sequenced sample: PBMCs. The source of this sequence is a boy between 2 and 10 years old in good health and CMV-seronegative. The DNA of the CDR3 is TGTGCCAGCAGCTTAGCGGTCCAGCGGGGGCCCCAAGAGACCCAGTACTTC. Its protein is CASSLAVQRGPQETQYF.